The clone carrying this T cell receptor beta chain was seen a handful of times. Trimming took off 6 bases at V and 0 bases at J, with 10 bases between the two ends. Looked up from germline, CDR1 is DFQATT and CDR2 is SNEGSKA (reference sequence). The CDR3 has 13 residues. The sample belongs to a study of T-cell memory formation after mild COVID-19. A 5'RACE reaction primed in the constant segment made cDNA libraries of TCR alpha and TCR beta, and these carried sample barcodes and UMIs. TCRdb used MiXCR to reprocess the 5' RACE reads, holding one entry per CDR3 protein. The data hold 120,000 to 150,000 distinct CDR3 sequences, with 13% to 15% observed a single time.

V is TRBV20-1 and J is TRBJ2-3; perhaps D is TRBD1 or TRBD2 (5 bases each). This clonotype originated in an adult woman who had mild COVID-19 (a few samples of this study predate the infection). Cell type and time point are not known. The source material was PBMCs or a T cell subset sorted from them (not recorded which). The CDR3 sequence is CSADRDSTDTQYF. The CDR3 nucleotides read TGCAGTGCGGACCGGGACAGCACAGATACGCAGTATTTT.